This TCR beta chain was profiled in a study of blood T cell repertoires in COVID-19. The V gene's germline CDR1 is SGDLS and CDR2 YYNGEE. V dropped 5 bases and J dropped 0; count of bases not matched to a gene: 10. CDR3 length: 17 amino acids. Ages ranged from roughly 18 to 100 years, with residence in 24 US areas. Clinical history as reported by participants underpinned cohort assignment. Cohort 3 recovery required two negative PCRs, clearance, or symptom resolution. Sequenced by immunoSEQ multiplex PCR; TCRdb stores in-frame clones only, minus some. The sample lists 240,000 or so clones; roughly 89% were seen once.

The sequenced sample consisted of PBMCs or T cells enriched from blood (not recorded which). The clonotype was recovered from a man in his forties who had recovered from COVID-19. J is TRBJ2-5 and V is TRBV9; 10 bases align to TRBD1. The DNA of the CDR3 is TGTGCCAGCAGTAGGGGTCTAGGGACAGGGGACCAAGAGACCCAGTACTTC. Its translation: CASSRGLGTGDQETQYF. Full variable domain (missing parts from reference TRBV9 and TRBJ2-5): DSGVTQTPKHLITATGQRVTLRCSPRSGDLSVYWYQQSLDQGLQFLIQYYNGEERAKGNILERFSAQQFPDLHSELNLSSLELGDSALYFCASSRGLGTGDQETQYFGPGTRLLVL.